The sequence of this T cell receptor (beta chain) was determined in a study of regulatory dendritic cells for organ transplantation. As for this clone: What it binds is unknown.

Data came from immunoSEQ multiplex PCR; TCRdb stores just in-frame clones and leaves some out. The data contain approximately 10,000 clones, about 81% of them singletons. Broader study findings: Memory CD8+ T cells were the most oligoclonal; naive cells were highly diverse. Regulatory dendritic cells appeared to expand memory CD8+ clones less than mature ones. Of resting T cell subsets, memory CD8+ had the most alloreactive clonotypes.

Sorted T cells were CFSE-labeled and cultured 5 days with allogeneic regulatory or mature dendritic cells at 1:10. V was pared by 5 bases and J by 6 bases, with 8 bases of the junction left unmatched. Germline-derived CDR1 and CDR2 are SGHTA and FQGNSA. The CDR3 length is 17 residues. The sequence was obtained from a human donor in good health. V and J are TRBV7-2 and TRBJ2-2, with 14 bases fitting TRBD2. Sequencing used memory CD4+ T cells from blood cultured with regulatory dendritic cells. Described subset: CD45RO+ memory T cells. The CDR3 DNA sequence: TGTGCCAGCAGCCGAGGACTAGCGGGGGGTTTTTCCGGGGAGCTGTTTTTT. Translating it yields CASSRGLAGGFSGELFF.